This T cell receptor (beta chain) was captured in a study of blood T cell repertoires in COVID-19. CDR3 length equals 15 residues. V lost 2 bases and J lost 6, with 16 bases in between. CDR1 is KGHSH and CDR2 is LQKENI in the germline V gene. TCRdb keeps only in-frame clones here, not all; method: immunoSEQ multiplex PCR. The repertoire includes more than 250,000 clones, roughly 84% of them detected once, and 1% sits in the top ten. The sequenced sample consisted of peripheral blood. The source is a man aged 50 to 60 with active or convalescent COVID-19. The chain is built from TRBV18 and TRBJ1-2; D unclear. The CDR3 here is CASSPTIISRHGYTF. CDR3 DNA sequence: TGTGCCAGCTCACCAACGATCATCAGCAGGCATGGCTACACCTTC. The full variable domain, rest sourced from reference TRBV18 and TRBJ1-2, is NAGVMQNPRHLVRRRGQEARLRCSPMKGHSHVYWYRQLPEEGLKFMVYLQKENIIDESGMPKERFSAEFPKEGPSILRIQQVVRGDSAAYFCASSPTIISRHGYTFGSGTRLTVV.